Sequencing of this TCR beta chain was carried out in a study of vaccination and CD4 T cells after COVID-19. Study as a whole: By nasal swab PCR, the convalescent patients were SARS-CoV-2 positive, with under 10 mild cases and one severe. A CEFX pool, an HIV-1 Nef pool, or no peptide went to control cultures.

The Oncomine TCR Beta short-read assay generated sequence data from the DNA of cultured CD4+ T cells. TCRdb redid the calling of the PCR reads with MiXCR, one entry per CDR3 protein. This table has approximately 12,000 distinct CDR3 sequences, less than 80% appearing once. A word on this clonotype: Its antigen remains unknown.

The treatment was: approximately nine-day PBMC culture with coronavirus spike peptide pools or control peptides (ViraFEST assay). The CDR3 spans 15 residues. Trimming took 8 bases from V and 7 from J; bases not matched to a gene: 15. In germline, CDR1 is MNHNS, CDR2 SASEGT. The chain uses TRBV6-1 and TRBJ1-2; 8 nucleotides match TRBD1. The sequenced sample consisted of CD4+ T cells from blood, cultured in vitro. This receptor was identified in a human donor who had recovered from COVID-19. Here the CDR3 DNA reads TGTGCCAGCGCTAAAGGGGACAGGCTCTGGGGTGGCTACACCTTC. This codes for CASAKGDRLWGGYTF.